Presented here are 22 T cell receptor beta chains from one specimen sequenced in a study of blood T cell repertoires in COVID-19. Generated by immunoSEQ multiplex PCR, the TCRdb table keeps only in-frame clones and is missing some. The sample lists more than 150,000 clones; about three quarters were seen once. The sample was peripheral blood. These TCRs come from a woman in her 70s with acute or convalescent COVID-19.

V and J are TRBV7-3 and TRBJ2-1; 10 bases are shared with TRBD2. The CDR3 runs 16 residues. After removal of 2 bases from V and 8 bases from J, the junction contained 9 bases not matched to a gene. The germline CDR1 and CDR2 sequences are SGHTA and FQGTGA. CDR3 in amino acids: CASSLRAGGDFDEQFF. The DNA for the CDR3 is TGTGCCAGCAGCTTACGAGCGGGAGGGGATTTCGATGAGCAGTTCTTC.

This clone was counted a few times. The CDR3 nucleotides read TGTGCCAGCACGCGACAGGTGATGAGCTCTGGAAACACCATATATTTT. Its protein is CASTRQVMSSGNTIYF. V is TRBV2 and J is TRBJ1-3; D is perhaps TRBD1 (6 bases). Germline V gene data show CDR1 as SNHLY and CDR2 as FYNNEI. Trimming took off 7 bases at V and 0 bases at J, with 16 bases between the two ends. The CDR3 is 16 residues long.

V gene TRBV6-5 combines with J gene TRBJ2-1; a weak D match, TRBD1 (5 bases). The CDR3 extends over 14 amino acids. Trimming took 0 bases from V and 6 from J, leaving 9 bases between them. CDR1 and CDR2 from the germline V gene are MNHEY and SVGAGI. The CDR3 loop reads CASSYSKRGNEQFF. Written as DNA, the CDR3 is TGTGCCAGCAGTTACTCGAAAAGGGGCAATGAGCAGTTCTTC.

V is TRBV6-5 and J is TRBJ2-5, with 12 bases matching TRBD2. The CDR3 sequence is 15 residues long. The germline V gene has CDR1 MNHEY and CDR2 SVGAGI. Unmatched junction bases numbered 6, after V lost 6 bases and J lost 4 bases. DNA of the CDR3: TGTGCCAGCAGAGGGACTAGCGGGTACACAGAGACCCAGTACTTC. Protein: CASRGTSGYTETQYF.

The rearrangement uses TRBV11-2 and TRBJ2-2; 14 bases align to TRBD2. This CDR3 contains 19 residues. Looked up from germline, CDR1 is SGHAT and CDR2 is FQNNGV. V was pared by 5 bases and J by 6 bases, with 14 bases of the junction left unmatched. The DNA for the CDR3 is TGTGCCAGCAGCGCTCTTGGACTAGCGGGAGGAGCCGTGGCCGGGGAGCTGTTTTTT. Amino acids: CASSALGLAGGAVAGELFF.

The chain uses TRBV11-2 and TRBJ2-3; D perhaps matches TRBD1 (5 bases). Between the trimmed V and J ends, which lost 4 bases and 2 bases, there was a span of 16 bases. This CDR3 is 16 amino acids long. From germline, CDR1 is SGHAT and CDR2 FQNNGV. For the CDR3, the DNA is TGTGCCAGCAGCTCTCTAAGGGGAACATACACAGATACGCAGTATTTT. Protein product: CASSSLRGTYTDTQYF.

The chain couples TRBV6-5 to TRBJ1-2, with TRBD1 identical over 7 bases. This CDR3 comprises 13 residues. Trimming at V came to 10 bases and at J to 4 bases, leaving 9 bases not matched to a gene. Germline assignment: CDR1 MNHEY and CDR2 SVGAGI. In nucleotides, the CDR3 is TGTGCCACACGGGACAGATTAACCTATGGCTACACCTTC. It translates to CATRDRLTYGYTF.

V usage is TRBV5-6 and J usage is TRBJ1-4; unclear D gene. V lost 2 bases and J 11 bases, leaving 16 bases between the germline ends. The CDR3 covers 14 residues. The V gene's germline CDR1 is SGHDT and CDR2 YYEEEE. As DNA, the CDR3 is TGTGCCAGCAGCTTTCAGATTGGTCCGGAGAAACTGTTTTTT. Protein product: CASSFQIGPEKLFF.

This chain links TRBV4-1 with TRBJ1-4; D is perhaps TRBD1 (5 bases). Trimming removed 3 bases at V and 8 bases at J, with 16 bases between. CDR1 and CDR2 from the germline V gene are MGHRA and YSYEKL. CDR3 length: 15 amino acids. The CDR3 spells CASSQVLGGGEKLFF. Written as DNA, the CDR3 is TGCGCCAGCAGCCAGGTGCTGGGGGGAGGGGAAAAACTGTTTTTT.

V gene TRBV7-2 combines with J gene TRBJ1-1; no clear D gene. CDR3 length equals 13 residues. Germline V gene sequence: CDR1 SGHTA, CDR2 FQGNSA. V was pared by 8 bases and J by 0 bases, with 10 bases between. The CDR3 sequence is CASATGLNTEAFF. Written as DNA, the CDR3 is TGTGCCAGCGCCACGGGGTTGAACACTGAAGCTTTCTTT. The variable domain in full, completed from reference TRBV7-2 and TRBJ1-1, reads GAGVSQSPSNKVTEKGKDVELRCDPISGHTALYWYRQSLGQGLEFLIYFQGNSAPDKSGLPSDRFSAERTGGSVSTLTIQRTQQEDSAVYLCASATGLNTEAFFGQGTRLTVV.

The chain is built from TRBV5-1 and TRBJ2-7, with a tentative D call TRBD1 (6 bases). The CDR3 is 18 residues long. Germline V gene lookup returns CDR1 SGHRS and CDR2 YFSETQ. V was cut by 3 bases and J by 4 bases, with 26 bases left in between. CDR3 bases: TGCGCCAGCAGCTACAGGGACACCACCGCGGCTGAAGTTTACGAGCAGTACTTC. As protein: CASSYRDTTAAEVYEQYF. Filled out from reference TRBV5-1 and TRBJ2-7, the complete variable domain reads KAGVTQTPRYLIKTRGQQVTLSCSPISGHRSVSWYQQTPGQGLQFLFEYFSETQRNKGNFPGRFSGRQFSNSRSEMNVSTLELGDSALYLCASSYRDTTAAEVYEQYFGPGTRLTVT.

The V and J genes are TRBV5-6 and TRBJ2-7; TRBD1 matches at 7 bases. Germline CDR1 is SGHDT and CDR2 is YYEEEE. Germline trimming cut 1 base from V and 4 bases from J; bases unmatched to any gene: 8. The CDR3 extends over 15 amino acids. CDR3 in amino acids: CASSLLTGITYEQYF. DNA of the CDR3: TGTGCCAGCAGCTTGTTGACAGGGATAACATACGAGCAGTACTTC.

The V gene is TRBV5-1, the J gene TRBJ2-7, with TRBD2 matching 7 bases. The germline V gene encodes CDR1 SGHRS and CDR2 YFSETQ. This CDR3 contains 15 residues. With V trimmed by 3 bases and J by 4 bases, 10 bases remained unmatched. CDR3 residues: CASSSSQREGYEQYF. DNA of the CDR3: TGCGCCAGCAGCTCGAGTCAGCGGGAAGGGTACGAGCAGTACTTC.

This chain links TRBV5-1 with TRBJ2-1; D might be TRBD2 (6 bases). V was clipped by 2 bases and J by 4 bases, with 10 bases between them. The CDR3 contains 14 residues. Germline CDR1 SGHRS, CDR2 YFSETQ. The CDR3 here is CASSLGLAYNEQFF. CDR3 nucleotide sequence: TGCGCCAGCAGCTTAGGGCTAGCGTACAATGAGCAGTTCTTC. The whole variable domain, remainder taken from reference TRBV5-1 and TRBJ2-1, is KAGVTQTPRYLIKTRGQQVTLSCSPISGHRSVSWYQQTPGQGLQFLFEYFSETQRNKGNFPGRFSGRQFSNSRSEMNVSTLELGDSALYLCASSLGLAYNEQFFGPGTRLTVL.

The chain couples TRBV30 to TRBJ2-2, with TRBD1 matching over 8 bases. Germline V gives CDR1 GTSNPN, CDR2 SVGIG (reference sequence). V shed 5 bases, J shed 3 bases, and the junction held 2 bases outside the gene matches. CDR3 length: 13 amino acids. CDR3 protein: CAWQGAYTGELFF. The CDR3 bases are TGTGCCTGGCAGGGGGCCTACACCGGGGAGCTGTTTTTT.

The rearrangement links TRBV6-5 to TRBJ1-5; D gene ambiguous. The CDR3 is 13 amino acids. Trimming left V 6 bases short and J 6 bases short, with 12 bases between. Germline loops: CDR1 MNHEY, CDR2 SVGAGI. CDR3 in DNA: TGTGCCAGCAGCGAGGGAGTAGGTCAGCCCCAGCATTTT. This sequence encodes CASSEGVGQPQHF.

This rearrangement joins TRBV5-1 to TRBJ1-1; no clear D. CDR1 and CDR2 (germline): SGHRS, YFSETQ. With 2 bases removed from V and 2 bases from J, the gap between germline ends came to 16 bases. CDR3 size: 16 residues. CDR3 DNA sequence: TGCGCCAGCAGCTTTACTTCTGGGAGGGAAAACACTGAAGCTTTCTTT. Its protein is CASSFTSGRENTEAFF.

J is TRBJ1-6 and V is TRBV19; TRBD1 might be the D (6 bases). Trimming took off 1 base at V and 4 bases at J, with 11 bases between the two ends. The germline V gene has CDR1 LNHDA and CDR2 SQIVND (reference sequence). There are 16 residues in the CDR3. The CDR3 DNA sequence: TGTGCCAGTAGTATAGGAACAGGGCGATATAATTCACCCCTCCACTTT. Translation: CASSIGTGRYNSPLHF.

This chain connects TRBV7-3 to TRBJ2-7, with D unresolved. Germline V lookup: CDR1 SGHTA, CDR2 FQGTGA. This CDR3 spans 10 amino acids. The V end lost 7 bases, the J end lost 4 bases, and 5 bases lay between the germline ends. The CDR3 reads CASTYYEQYF. DNA of the CDR3: TGTGCCAGCACCTATTACGAGCAGTACTTC.

The rearrangement links TRBV30 to TRBJ2-3, with TRBD1 as a possible D gene (6 bases). Germline V gene sequence: CDR1 GTSNPN, CDR2 SVGIG (reference sequence). The CDR3 loop spans 18 amino acids. Trimming left V 2 bases short and J 6 bases short, with 27 bases between. CDR3 nucleotides: TGTGCCTGGAGTTCTAATTATTACAGGGCTTCGACGGCCGATACGCAGTATTTT. Its translation: CAWSSNYYRASTADTQYF.

The chain employs TRBV6-5 and TRBJ1-1; no firm D call. The germline V gene encodes CDR1 MNHEY and CDR2 SVGAGI. The CDR3 runs to 13 residues. Deletions cut 8 bases from V and 0 bases from J, with 10 bases between. CDR3 residues: CASGRALNTEAFF. In nucleotides, the CDR3 is TGTGCCAGCGGGAGGGCCCTGAACACTGAAGCTTTCTTT.

The rearrangement links TRBV20-1 to TRBJ2-4, with 10 bases aligning to TRBD2. The length of the CDR3 is 20 residues. Per germline, CDR1 DFQATT and CDR2 SNEGSKA (reference sequence). V gave up 4 bases and J gave up 2 bases; unmatched junction bases: 20. Written as DNA, the CDR3 is TGCAGTGCTATTGACCAGCGGGAGGGCAGTTTAATAAGACCCAAAAACATTCAGTACTTC. Encoded protein: CSAIDQREGSLIRPKNIQYF.